A single sample is the source of the 5 T cell receptor beta chains below, sequenced in a study of PD-1 blockade in mismatch repair-deficient tumors. Sequencing used immunoSEQ multiplex PCR; TCRdb keeps in-frame clones, though not all of them. The sample contains about 63,000 clones, more than 70% of which appear only once. The sample was peripheral blood, taken 52 weeks after starting pembrolizumab. Receptors originate from an adult with mismatch repair-deficient cancer.

This chain connects TRBV4-3 to TRBJ2-2, with D perhaps TRBD1 (6 bases). Germline CDR1 and CDR2: LGHNA and YSLEER. Trimming pared 1 base from V and 4 bases from J, leaving 10 bases between. This CDR3 has 15 amino acids. The CDR3 protein is CASSQVWGLTGELFF. The CDR3 bases are TGCGCCAGCAGCCAAGTCTGGGGGCTCACCGGGGAGCTGTTTTTT.

This clone was observed a single time. V is TRBV9 and J is TRBJ1-3; no firm D call. The CDR3 totals 17 residues. The V gene lost 4 bases and the J gene lost 0 bases, with 17 bases spanning the gap. Per the germline V gene, CDR1 is SGDLS and CDR2 is YYNGEE. The CDR3 DNA reads as TGTGCCAGCAGCCCATCCCCGAGCAGCAACTCTGGAAACACCATATATTTT. This gives the protein CASSPSPSSNSGNTIYF.

V is TRBV5-1 and J is TRBJ2-6; D might be TRBD2 (6 bases). This CDR3 is 15 amino acids long. Germline CDR1 reads SGHRS; CDR2 reads YFSETQ. Trimming removed 3 bases at V and 2 bases at J, with 9 bases between. CDR3 protein: CASSSGGTGANVLTF. The DNA of the CDR3 is TGCGCCAGCAGCTCTGGAGGGACTGGGGCCAACGTCCTGACTTTC.

The V gene is TRBV29-1, the J gene TRBJ2-1; 10 positions match TRBD2. The J segment lost 8 bases and the V segment lost 6 bases, leaving 10 bases of the junction unmatched. CDR1 is SQVTM, CDR2 ANQGSEA, per germline. This CDR3 is 14 amino acids long. The CDR3 DNA reads as TGCAGCGTCCGACCGGGACTAGCGTCCGATGAGCAGTTCTTC. As protein: CSVRPGLASDEQFF.

The chain combines TRBV5-5 with TRBJ2-6; either TRBD1 or TRBD2 may supply D (5 bases each). Germline V gives CDR1 SGHKS, CDR2 YYEKEE (reference sequence). V was trimmed by 4 bases and J by 0 bases, leaving 8 bases between them. There are 15 residues in the CDR3. This chain's CDR3 is CASSRDLSGANVLTF. The CDR3 nucleotides are TGTGCCAGCAGCCGGGACCTCTCTGGGGCCAACGTCCTGACTTTC.